The 21 T cell receptor beta chains listed next were all sequenced from one sample in a study of graft-versus-host responses after intestinal transplantation. For these receptors, no antigen is known. Profiled with immunoSEQ multiplex PCR; TCRdb holds only in-frame clones, not every one. The repertoire consists of around 100,000 clones, with roughly 91% occurring once and the leading ten covering around 0.2%. This material consisted of unstimulated CD4+ T cells sorted from spleen or lymph node cells, taken before transplant. The receptor set was obtained from a human donor who was the organ donor for an intestinal transplant.

The chain combines TRBV6-1 with TRBJ2-7; possible D gene TRBD1, 6 bases. V was shortened by 6 bases and J by 2 bases, with 8 bases between the two germline ends. Germline V lookup: CDR1 MNHNS, CDR2 SASEGT. The CDR3 consists of 12 residues. The CDR3 spells CASRGQPYEQYF. Here the CDR3 DNA reads TGTGCCAGCAGAGGACAGCCCTACGAGCAGTACTTC.

The chain joins TRBV4-2 to TRBJ1-5, with D perhaps TRBD1 (6 bases). With 1 base removed from V and 2 bases from J, the gap between germline ends came to 15 bases. The CDR3 sequence is 17 residues long. Germline V gene data show CDR1 as LGHNA and CDR2 as YNFKEQ. CDR3: CASSQVWEGGGNQPQHF. The CDR3 nucleotides read TGTGCCAGCAGCCAAGTGTGGGAAGGGGGAGGCAATCAGCCCCAGCATTTT.

J is TRBJ2-7 and V is TRBV6-5; 7 bases agree with TRBD1. Germline-derived CDR1 and CDR2 are MNHEY and SVGAGI. The CDR3 is 13 amino acids. The V segment lost 2 bases and the J segment 6 bases; nucleotides outside the gene matches: 4. The CDR3 sequence: CASSYLQGSEQYF. The DNA for the CDR3 is TGTGCCAGCAGTTACCTACAGGGGAGCGAGCAGTACTTC.

This clone is a singleton in its sample. The chain joins TRBV19 to TRBJ1-1; D call uncertain. The CDR3 contains 13 residues. V gave up 5 bases and J gave up 3 bases, with 10 bases separating them. Germline loops: CDR1 LNHDA, CDR2 SQIVND (reference sequence). The CDR3 sequence is CASSHIRDTEAFF. The CDR3 DNA sequence: TGTGCCAGTAGTCATATACGGGACACTGAAGCTTTCTTT.

DNA for the CDR3: TGTGCCAGCAGCTTAGTCCCCGGCACAGATACGCAGTATTTT. Its protein is CASSLVPGTDTQYF. This chain uses TRBV7-2 with TRBJ2-3; D call uncertain. V was shortened by 1 base and J by 1 base, with 6 bases between the two germline ends. Germline values: CDR1 SGHTA, CDR2 FQGNSA. CDR3 length: 14 residues. Looking up the rest from reference TRBV7-2 and TRBJ2-3 gives the full variable domain: GAGVSQSPSNKVTEKGKDVELRCDPISGHTALYWYRQSLGQGLEFLIYFQGNSAPDKSGLPSDRFSAERTGGSVSTLTIQRTQQEDSAVYLCASSLVPGTDTQYFGPGTRLTVL.

Worth noting for this clone: One end of the junction does not line up with germline, which may come from a read error. The CDR3, as DNA: TGTGCCACCACCAGAAACATAGGGGACTACGAGCAGTACTTC. Encoded protein: CATTRNIGDYEQYF. The chain combines TRBV15 with TRBJ2-5, with a weak D call TRBD1 (5 bases). The J call may be incorrect, as the DNA end agrees better with TRBJ2-7. This CDR3 comprises 14 residues. In germline, CDR1 is LNHNV, CDR2 YYDKDF (reference sequence).

The V call is TRBV7-2, the J call TRBJ2-5; 8 positions match TRBD2. Germline V gene data show CDR1 as SGHTA and CDR2 as FQGNSA. This CDR3 spans 15 amino acids. The V segment lost 2 bases and the J segment 5 bases; nucleotides outside the gene matches: 7. Here the CDR3 DNA reads TGTGCCAGCAGCTTACGAGCGGGGGAGGGGGAGACCCAGTACTTC. Protein product: CASSLRAGEGETQYF.

The rearrangement uses TRBV7-2 and TRBJ1-1; D gene ambiguous. Germline lookup yields CDR1 SGHTA and CDR2 FQGNSA. The V gene lost 1 base and the J gene lost 5 bases, with 20 bases spanning the gap. There are 17 residues in the CDR3. The CDR3 coding sequence is TGTGCCAGCAGCTTAGTCGGAACAGCCAGAAGTTTTACTGAAGCTTTCTTT. It yields the protein CASSLVGTARSFTEAFF.

This rearrangement joins TRBV19 to TRBJ2-7, with 7 bases lining up with TRBD1. The V gene end was trimmed by 5 bases and the J gene end by 3 bases; junction bases not matched to a gene: 4. The CDR3 loop spans 13 amino acids. In germline, CDR1 is LNHDA, CDR2 SQIVND (reference sequence). CDR3 sequence reads: CASSPDRDYEQYF. The CDR3, as DNA: TGTGCCAGTAGTCCCGACAGGGACTACGAGCAGTACTTC.

This chain uses TRBV5-8 with TRBJ2-6, with D unresolved. The CDR3 has 11 residues. V lost 1 base to trimming and J lost 11 bases, with 4 bases between them. Germline V gives CDR1 SGHTS, CDR2 YDEGEE. The CDR3 coding sequence is TGTGCCAGCAGCTTGCGTTACGTCCTGACTTTC. Protein: CASSLRYVLTF.

This chain links TRBV11-2 with TRBJ1-4; TRBD1 matches 10 bases. J gave up 0 bases and V 5 bases, and 9 bases lay outside the gene matches. The CDR3 is 18 residues long. Germline CDR1 reads SGHAT; CDR2 reads FQNNGV. CDR3 region: CASSGRQGAFSTNEKLFF. The CDR3 region has the DNA TGTGCCAGCAGCGGACGACAGGGGGCGTTTTCAACTAATGAAAAACTGTTTTTT.

The chain is built from TRBV4-2 and TRBJ1-3, with 7 bases aligning to TRBD1. V was pared by 3 bases and J by 4 bases, with 6 bases of the junction left unmatched. Germline V gene sequence: CDR1 LGHNA, CDR2 YNFKEQ. The CDR3 is made up of 15 amino acids. The chain's CDR3 is CASSHEQGTGNTIYF. The CDR3 DNA sequence: TGTGCCAGCAGCCATGAACAGGGGACGGGAAACACCATATATTTT.

The chain is built from TRBV4-1 and TRBJ1-5; 8 nucleotides agree with TRBD1. This CDR3 is 15 amino acids long. CDR1 and CDR2 (germline): MGHRA, YSYEKL. Trimming took 1 base from V and 4 from J; bases not matched to a gene: 3. In DNA form, the CDR3 reads TGCGCCAGCAGCCAAGGGACAGGGTATAATCAGCCCCAGCATTTT. This sequence encodes CASSQGTGYNQPQHF.

A single count supports this clone. The rearrangement joins TRBV6-5 to TRBJ1-6; TRBD1 agrees at 9 bases. CDR3 length: 16 amino acids. Trimming took 2 bases from V and 7 from J; bases not matched to a gene: 6. The germline CDR1 and CDR2 sequences are MNHEY and SVGAGI. The CDR3 protein is CASSYTDRGGNSPLHF. CDR3 sequence (DNA): TGTGCCAGCAGTTACACGGACAGGGGCGGGAATTCACCCCTCCACTTT.

This sequence joins TRBV19 and TRBJ1-6; 7 bases agree with TRBD1. V lost 5 bases and J lost 7; bases outside the gene matches: 8. The CDR3 sequence is 15 residues long. Germline CDR1 and CDR2: LNHDA and SQIVND (reference sequence). CDR3 sequence reads: CASSLQGPRNSPLHF. In DNA form, the CDR3 reads TGTGCCAGTAGTCTACAGGGGCCGCGCAATTCACCCCTCCACTTT.

This chain links TRBV28 with TRBJ2-5; 9 bases are shared with TRBD2. Germline CDR1 is MDHEN and CDR2 is SYDVKM. V trimming: 3 bases; J trimming: 2 bases; junction bases outside the gene matches: 7. The CDR3 runs 16 residues. The DNA for the CDR3 is TGTGCCAGCAGTTTTAGCGGGGGAGACTCACAAGAGACCCAGTACTTC. Amino acid sequence: CASSFSGGDSQETQYF.

The genes are TRBV7-2 and TRBJ1-3, with D perhaps TRBD1 (5 bases). V was shortened by 3 bases and J by 2 bases, with 8 bases between the two germline ends. CDR3 length: 14 residues. The germline V gene has CDR1 SGHTA and CDR2 FQGNSA. CDR3 protein: CASSFVTAGNTIYF. The CDR3 DNA follows: TGTGCCAGCAGCTTTGTGACAGCTGGAAACACCATATATTTT.

The genes are TRBV4-2 and TRBJ1-6, with D perhaps TRBD1 (5 bases). The germline gives CDR1 LGHNA, CDR2 YNFKEQ. This CDR3 spans 17 amino acids. Trimming left V 5 bases short and J 3 bases short, with 17 bases between. The CDR3 sequence: CASSRRQGGDYNSPLHF. For the CDR3, the DNA is TGTGCCAGCAGCAGACGCCAGGGAGGGGACTATAATTCACCCCTCCACTTT.

The rearrangement uses TRBV4-2 and TRBJ2-5; D call uncertain. This CDR3 has 17 residues. Germline CDR1 is LGHNA and CDR2 is YNFKEQ. Trimming removed 0 bases at V and 5 bases at J, with 19 bases between. CDR3 bases: TGTGCCAGCAGCCAAGAACGGTTGTACGCAAATACGGAGACCCAGTACTTC. It is translated as CASSQERLYANTETQYF.

The rearrangement uses TRBV9 and TRBJ1-1; a weak D match, TRBD1 (5 bases). This CDR3 has 13 residues. Per germline, CDR1 SGDLS and CDR2 YYNGEE. With 0 bases removed from V and 4 bases from J, the gap between germline ends came to 7 bases. The CDR3 nucleotides are TGTGCCAGCAGCGTAGCTGGGGCCACTGAAGCTTTCTTT. This encodes CASSVAGATEAFF.

The V and J genes are TRBV5-1 and TRBJ2-5; possibly TRBD2 for D (6 bases). With the DNA end fitting TRBJ2-7 better, the J assignment may be wrong. CDR3 length: 15 residues. The germline V gene encodes CDR1 SGHRS and CDR2 YFSETQ. The CDR3 sequence is CASALGAGRVNEQYF. In nucleotides, the CDR3 is TGCGCCAGCGCCTTAGGAGCGGGCAGGGTGAACGAGCAGTACTTC.